This is a list of T cell receptor beta chains from one sample in a study of blood T cell repertoires in COVID-19. Measured with immunoSEQ multiplex PCR; TCRdb has only the in-frame clones, and not every one. Counted here are 150,000 to 200,000 clones, about 87% occurring once; the ten biggest clones make up approximately 13%. The sequencing input was peripheral blood. The receptor source for this set is a woman between 65 and 79 years old with COVID-19, enrolled during active disease. Each CDR3 is given with its conserved first and last residue. The order of the fields is CDR3 protein, CDR3 DNA, V gene, J gene, D gene, clone size. D genes are given only for firm matches. Expanded clones are given a class, and other clones once, few, many or no size at all.

CASRGTSGNTDTQYF	TGTGCCAGCCGGGGGACTAGCGGGAACACAGATACGCAGTATTTT	TRBV2	TRBJ2-3	TRBD2	.
CASSSPYGYTF	TGTGCCAGCAGCTCCCCCTATGGCTACACCTTC	TRBV6-5	TRBJ1-2	.	.
CASSDSGRRETQYF	TGTGCCAGCAGTGACTCCGGCCGCCGAGAGACCCAGTACTTC	TRBV7-8	TRBJ2-5	.	.
CASSQTGNSPLHF	TGCGCCAGCAGCCAGACAGGAAATTCACCCCTCCACTTT	TRBV4-3	TRBJ1-6	.	.
CASSFFRGRSSYEQYF	TGTGCCAGCAGCTTTTTCCGCGGGAGGAGCTCCTACGAGCAGTACTTC	TRBV7-2	TRBJ2-7	TRBD2	.
CASSLSLANEQFF	TGTGCCAGCAGTTTATCGCTAGCGAATGAGCAGTTCTTC	TRBV27	TRBJ2-1	.	.
CASSLESVIGQHF	TGTGCCAGCAGTTTAGAATCGGTAATAGGACAACATTTT	TRBV28	TRBJ1-5	.	.
CATSDLFGQGGTGELFF	TGTGCCACCAGTGATTTGTTTGGACAGGGGGGCACCGGGGAGCTGTTTTTT	TRBV24-1	TRBJ2-2	TRBD1	few
CASTVSHGAGNEQFF	TGTGCCAGTACCGTCTCTCATGGTGCGGGGAATGAGCAGTTCTTC	TRBV19	TRBJ2-1	.	.
CASSRGGSNQPQHF	TGTGCCAGCAGTCGGGGGGGTAGCAATCAGCCCCAGCATTTT	TRBV2	TRBJ1-5	.	.
CASSKRRGRRFF	TGTGCCAGCAGCAAACGCAGGGGGCGTCGGTTCTTC	TRBV21-1	TRBJ2-1	.	.
CASGQSSYNSPLHF	TGTGCCAGCGGACAGAGCTCCTATAATTCACCCCTCCACTTT	TRBV19	TRBJ1-6	.	few
CASKRQGPDTQYF	TGTGCCAGCAAACGACAGGGCCCAGATACGCAGTATTTT	TRBV12-3/TRBV12-4	TRBJ2-3	TRBD1	once
CASSFQGGPYEQYF	TGTGCCAGCAGCTTCCAGGGGGGCCCCTACGAGCAGTACTTC	TRBV27	TRBJ2-7	.	.
CATSRNPPLETQYF	TGTGCCACCAGCAGAAATCCCCCCCTCGAGACCCAGTACTTC	TRBV15	TRBJ2-5	.	.
CASSQGSLGAFF	TGTGCCAGCAGTCAGGGGTCCTTGGGGGCTTTCTTT	TRBV6-5	TRBJ1-1	.	.
CASSSGQANQPQHF	TGTGCCAGCAGTTCCGGACAGGCTAATCAGCCCCAGCATTTT	TRBV28	TRBJ1-5	TRBD1	.
CSARGEGNYGYTF	TGCAGCGCCAGAGGGGAGGGAAACTATGGCTACACCTTC	TRBV29-1	TRBJ1-2	.	.